This TCR beta chain is from a study of shared clonotypes between healthy human individuals. TCRdb's copy holds only in-frame clones and misses some; the assay was immunoSEQ multiplex PCR. The sample lists 780,000 or so clones, just under 75% occurring once. The V and J ends lost 0 bases and 3 bases, in that order; junction bases with no gene match: 7. This CDR3 contains 16 residues. Germline CDR1 reads SGDLS; CDR2 reads YYNGEE. The sequenced sample was memory CD4+ T cells sorted from blood. The subset denotes: CD45RA-negative fraction. The TCR sequence derives from a woman aged 25 to 45 in good health. The chain links TRBV9 to TRBJ1-2, with TRBD1 identical over 8 bases. The CDR3 here is CASSVGDRTPYYGYTF. As DNA, the CDR3 is TGTGCCAGCAGCGTAGGGGACAGGACCCCATACTATGGCTACACCTTC.